This TCR beta chain is drawn from a study of CD8+ T cells in alopecia areata. The germline V gene has CDR1 MGHDK and CDR2 SYGVNS. Trimming took 6 bases from V and 7 from J; bases not matched to a gene: 6. The CDR3 extends over 14 amino acids. Sequencing templates came from extracted RNA that was reverse transcribed into cDNA. The assay was immunoSEQ multiplex PCR, and TCRdb's table has in-frame clones only and misses some. The sample lists 270,000 or so clones, more than 45% occurring once. Described treatment: oral pan-JAK inhibitor, 5-10 mg twice daily. It was from alopecia areata patients that lesional scalp punch biopsies and peripheral blood were collected. Turning to this clone: Its antigen is unknown.

Study observations and caveats: It was lesional scalp, especially alopecia totalis/universalis, that showed higher clonality than normal scalp. Tofacitinib yielded significantly lower scalp clonality and fewer expanded CD8+ clones among the top 100.

The origin of this receptor is a human donor with alopecia areata. The genes are TRBV25-1 and TRBJ1-6, with 7 bases identical to TRBD1. Sequences were derived from CD4+ T cells sorted from blood, sampled at week 24, from a patient treated with tofacitinib. Here the CDR3 DNA reads TGTGCCAGCAGGGATCCGGGACAGAATTCACCCCTCCACTTT. Its translation is CASRDPGQNSPLHF.